This T cell receptor (beta chain) was found in a study of T cell responses to AZD1222 COVID-19 vaccine. Whole-study results and caveats: Only a handful of AZD1222 recipients tested seropositive at baseline. White British people made up most donors, females outnumbered males, and clonal diversity was possibly underestimated.

V was trimmed by 5 bases and J by 5 bases, leaving 21 bases between them. CDR1 KGHSH and CDR2 LQKENI come from the germline V gene. The CDR3 runs 16 residues. As for this clone: Its specificity is unknown.

Method: immunoSEQ multiplex PCR; TCRdb's copy keeps in-frame clones and lacks some. The sample carries 95,000 to 150,000 clones, about nine tenths recorded once. The sample in question was peripheral blood, obtained 28 days after the second AZD1222 dose. This chain connects TRBV18 to TRBJ1-1; D gene unclear. This clonotype originated in an adult who received the AZD1222 COVID-19 vaccine. As DNA, the CDR3 is TGTGCCAGCTCAAGTAACTCGGACCCCGGCGGGACTGAAGCTTTCTTT. It specifies CASSSNSDPGGTEAFF.